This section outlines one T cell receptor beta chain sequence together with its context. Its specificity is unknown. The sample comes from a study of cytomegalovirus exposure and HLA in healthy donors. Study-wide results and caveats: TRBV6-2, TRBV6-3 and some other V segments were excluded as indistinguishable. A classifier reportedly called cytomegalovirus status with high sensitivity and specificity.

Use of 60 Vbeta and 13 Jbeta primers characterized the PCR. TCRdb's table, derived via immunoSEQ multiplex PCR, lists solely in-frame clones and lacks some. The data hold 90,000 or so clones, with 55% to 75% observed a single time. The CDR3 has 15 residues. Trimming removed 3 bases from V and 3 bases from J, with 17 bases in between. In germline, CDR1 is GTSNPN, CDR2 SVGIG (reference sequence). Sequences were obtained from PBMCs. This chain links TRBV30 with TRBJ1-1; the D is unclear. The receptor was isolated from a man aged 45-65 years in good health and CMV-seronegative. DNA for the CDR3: TGTGCCTGGAGAGCGTCCTGGCCCGCGGACACTGAAGCTTTCTTT. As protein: CAWRASWPADTEAFF.